This note documents a single T cell receptor beta chain sequence. The length of the CDR3 is 13 residues. V lost 6 bases and J lost 5, with 11 bases in between. Germline CDR1 reads MNHEY; CDR2 reads SVGAGI. The sample is drawn from a study of blood T cell repertoires in COVID-19. Study-wide background: Sites in the United States, Italy and Spain provided acute and convalescent COVID-19 samples.

TCRdb's copy holds only in-frame clones and misses some; the assay was immunoSEQ multiplex PCR. The sample yields 400,000 to 550,000 clones, 85% to 90% seen once. The chain carries TRBV6-5 and TRBJ2-1, with D hard to call. This sequence originates from a woman aged 30 to 39 with acute or convalescent COVID-19. The sample was peripheral blood. CDR3 coding DNA: TGTGCCAGCAGCCGTCATACTGACAATGAGCAGTTCTTC. Translated: CASSRHTDNEQFF.